The present entry profiles one T cell receptor beta chain with its context. Its antigen is as yet unknown. These data originate in a study of T cell responses to AZD1222 COVID-19 vaccine. TCRdb keeps only in-frame clones here, not all; method: immunoSEQ multiplex PCR. The profile shows about 96,000 clones, roughly 90% of them singletons. Points from the study as a whole: It should be noted that donors were predominantly white British and more often female, and clonal diversity was possibly underestimated.

Specimen: peripheral blood, collected on day 0 of AZD1222 vaccination. This TCR was recovered from an adult in good health.

DNA of the CDR3: TGTGCCAGCACCAAGACAGGGGGCACAGATACGCAGTATTTT. Translating it yields CASTKTGGTDTQYF. The chain has TRBV21-1 and TRBJ2-3; no DNA check was done on the table's D call, TRBD1. TRBV21-1 is a pseudogene segment. This CDR3 contains 14 residues.